Listed below are T cell receptor beta chains from one sample, sequenced in a study of T cell repertoires in aging, cancer and after chemotherapy. TCRdb re-called the multiplex PCR reads through MiXCR, storing one row per CDR3 protein. The sample holds about 9,800 distinct CDR3 sequences; approximately 40% are singletons and the top ten take approximately 9.9%. Sequencing input: blood. The receptors derive from a human donor in good health. CDR3s include the opening cysteine and the closing phenylalanine or tryptophan. A D gene is named only where the DNA matches it firmly. A row's size may be missing; if present it is once, few, many or a size class.

>TRBJ2-3|TRBV5-8|TRBD1|NA
CASSSRTGGGTDTQYF
TGCGCCAGCAGCTCTCGGACAGGGGGAGGCACAGATACGCAGTATTTT
>TRBJ1-2|TRBV27|TRBD1|NA
CASSLGRDRGLGYTF
TGTGCCAGCAGTTTAGGTCGGGACAGGGGGCTTGGCTACACCTTC
>TRBJ2-1|TRBV6-1|TRBD2|NA
CASSEAGVGLAGGPKDNEQFF
TGTGCCAGCAGTGAAGCTGGGGTCGGACTAGCGGGAGGGCCCAAGGACAATGAGCAGTTCTTC
>TRBJ1-4|TRBV5-4|NA|few
CASSMAGGGEKLFF
TGTGCCAGCAGCATGGCCGGGGGCGGTGAAAAACTGTTTTTT
>TRBJ2-5|TRBV14|NA|NA
CASSQDKGAKLQETQYF
TGTGCCAGCAGCCAAGATAAGGGCGCGAAACTCCAAGAGACCCAGTACTTC
>TRBJ2-1|TRBV18|TRBD1|NA
CASSPQGQGKNGQFF
TGTGCCAGCTCACCTCAGGGACAGGGTAAAAATGGGCAGTTCTTC
>TRBJ2-7|TRBV6-5|NA|few
CASSYAATATYEQYF
TGTGCCAGCAGTTACGCTGCCACGGCTACCTACGAGCAGTACTTC
>TRBJ2-1|TRBV18|NA|few
CASSQQGSSYNEQFF
TGTGCCAGCTCACAACAGGGAAGCTCCTACAATGAGCAGTTCTTC
>TRBJ2-2|TRBV29-1|NA|medium-sized
CSVVTGRVPGELFF
TGCAGCGTTGTGACCGGGCGGGTCCCCGGGGAGCTGTTTTTT
>TRBJ1-1|TRBV18|NA|few
CASSREAMNTEAFF
TGTGCCAGCTCCCGGGAGGCCATGAACACTGAAGCTTTCTTT
>TRBJ2-3|TRBV18|NA|few
CASSPRVDTQYF
TGTGCCAGCTCACCTCGGGTAGATACGCAGTATTTT
>TRBJ1-1|TRBV19|TRBD1|NA
CASIDRGLAEAFF
TGTGCCAGTATTGACAGGGGGCTGGCTGAAGCTTTCTTT
>TRBJ2-1|TRBV18|TRBD2|few
CASSPSAGGVGNEQFF
TGTGCCAGCTCACCATCAGCGGGAGGTGTGGGCAATGAGCAGTTCTTC
>TRBJ1-2|TRBV30|TRBD1|few
CAWSPRGNEDGYTF
TGTGCCTGGAGTCCCAGGGGGAATGAGGATGGCTACACCTTC
>TRBJ2-2|TRBV19|NA|medium-sized
CASKGRGREAGELFF
TGTGCCAGTAAAGGGCGGGGCAGGGAAGCCGGGGAGCTGTTTTTT
>TRBJ2-1|TRBV6-1|NA|NA
CASSENHSRNEQFF
TGTGCCAGCAGTGAAAATCATTCGCGCAATGAGCAGTTCTTC
>TRBJ2-5|TRBV10-3|TRBD1|NA
CAISVTGGKETQYF
TGTGCCATCAGTGTTACAGGGGGCAAAGAGACCCAGTACTTC
>TRBJ2-1|TRBV15|TRBD1|NA
CATSIGTGRHNEQFF
TGTGCCACCAGCATTGGGACAGGGAGACACAATGAGCAGTTCTTC
>TRBJ2-1|TRBV29-1|NA|medium-sized
CSVLPGSSYNEQFF
TGCAGCGTTCTCCCCGGGAGCTCCTACAATGAGCAGTTCTTC
>TRBJ2-7|TRBV19|NA|few
CASSASLGAYEQYF
TGTGCCAGTAGTGCCTCTTTGGGAGCCTACGAGCAGTACTTC
>TRBJ1-1|TRBV5-5|NA|NA
CASSLARRDTEAFF
TGTGCCAGCAGCCTGGCCAGGCGGGACACTGAAGCTTTCTTT
>TRBJ2-1|TRBV29-1|NA|medium-sized
CSVEPPTAALGYNEQFF
TGCAGCGTTGAGCCCCCGACAGCCGCACTAGGGTACAATGAGCAGTTCTTC
>TRBJ2-5|TRBV29-1|NA|medium-sized
CSVEEGRVGETQYF
TGCAGCGTTGAAGAAGGCAGGGTAGGGGAGACCCAGTACTTC
>TRBJ2-1|TRBV10-3|NA|few
CATAGRSYNEQFF
TGTGCCACCGCAGGCAGATCCTACAATGAGCAGTTCTTC
>TRBJ2-2|TRBV19|TRBD2|medium-sized
CASRMAGRAPFTGELFF
TGTGCCAGTAGAATGGCCGGGAGGGCTCCATTCACCGGGGAGCTGTTTTTT
>TRBJ1-1|TRBV13|NA|NA
CASLMGNTEAFF
TGTGCCAGCCTGATGGGGAACACTGAAGCTTTCTTT
>TRBJ2-7|TRBV27|NA|NA
CATYNDKTYEQYF
TGTGCCACCTATAACGACAAAACCTACGAGCAGTACTTC
>TRBJ2-2|TRBV14|NA|few
CASSDDTYTGELFF
TGTGCCAGCAGCGACGACACCTACACCGGGGAGCTGTTTTTT
>TRBJ2-2|TRBV15|NA|NA
CATGETRATGELFF
TGTGCCACCGGGGAGACGAGGGCCACCGGGGAGCTGTTTTTT
>TRBJ1-1|TRBV27|NA|once
CASSLGQMNTEAFF
TGTGCCAGCAGTTTAGGACAGATGAACACTGAAGCTTTCTTT
>TRBJ2-3|TRBV19|TRBD1|medium-sized
CASTRTGASTDTQYF
TGTGCCAGTACCCGGACAGGGGCCTCCACAGATACGCAGTATTTT
>TRBJ2-3|TRBV19|TRBD2|NA
CASSQEPLGGSSTDTQYF
TGTGCCAGCAGCCAAGAACCTCTAGGCGGGAGCAGCACAGATACGCAGTATTTT
>TRBJ2-7|TRBV6-5|TRBD1|NA
CASSRDRGHEQYF
TGTGCCAGCAGCCGAGACAGGGGACACGAGCAGTACTTC
>TRBJ2-1|TRBV5-4|NA|medium-sized
CASSSGADIVHEQFF
TGTGCCAGCAGCTCTGGAGCGGACATTGTCCATGAGCAGTTCTTC
>TRBJ1-2|TRBV19|TRBD1|NA
CASSVDRGEDYGYTF
TGTGCCAGTAGTGTCGACAGGGGCGAGGACTATGGCTACACCTTC
>TRBJ1-6|TRBV5-6|NA|medium-sized
CASSLERGQYNSPLHF
TGTGCCAGCAGCTTGGAAAGGGGCCAATATAATTCACCCCTCCACTTT
>TRBJ2-1|TRBV18|NA|few
CASSLMGEGEQFF
TGTGCCAGCTCACTCATGGGCGAAGGTGAGCAGTTCTTC
>TRBJ2-7|TRBV29-1|TRBD2|medium-sized
CSVDVGSSGGSSYEQYF
TGCAGCGTTGATGTTGGGAGTAGCGGGGGAAGCTCCTACGAGCAGTACTTC
>TRBJ2-3|TRBV18|NA|NA
CASSYTDTQYF
TGTGCCAGCTCGTACACAGATACGCAGTATTTT
>TRBJ2-2|TRBV18|TRBD1|NA
CASSSGQGSAAGELFF
TGTGCCAGCTCATCGGGACAGGGGAGCGCGGCCGGGGAGCTGTTTTTT
>TRBJ1-3|TRBV27|NA|few
CASKPGRSSGNTIYF
TGTGCCAGTAAGCCGGGGCGGAGCTCTGGAAACACCATATATTTT
>TRBJ1-1|TRBV18|NA|NA
CASSLMGGTTEAFF
TGTGCCAGCTCACTTATGGGGGGGACTACTGAAGCTTTCTTT
>TRBJ2-2|TRBV18|TRBD1|few
CASSPPGQLQNTGELFF
TGTGCCAGCTCCCCCCCGGGACAGCTACAAAATACCGGGGAGCTGTTTTTT
>TRBJ1-1|TRBV30|TRBD1|NA
CAWGQEVAEAFF
TGTGCCTGGGGACAGGAGGTCGCTGAAGCTTTCTTT